The present T cell receptor beta chain was sequenced within a study of blood T cells in healthy people across ages. A second PCR, run for about 6 to 11 cycles, used a sample-barcoded 5' primer plus a J-beta primer mix. TCRdb recomputed calls from the 5' RACE reads with MiXCR, one row per CDR3 protein. The table lists 700,000 to 950,000 distinct CDR3 sequences, about 62% of them singletons. Study-wide results and caveats: Higher diversity, along with more naive CD4+ cells, distinguished long-lived donors from aged donors. Possibly, changes in expanded clonotypes were confounded because donor CMV status was unknown.

This clonotype has more than one count but fewer than ten. No antigen is known for it. CDR3 length equals 16 residues. V was clipped by 7 bases and J by 4 bases, with 22 bases between them. The chain recombines TRBV12-3 or TRBV12-4 with TRBJ1-2, with D unresolved. Sequencing used blood. This receptor was identified in a man in his thirties or forties in good health. CDR3 amino acids: CASMPTFTFVGYGYTF. The CDR3 region has the DNA TGTGCCAGCATGCCAACCTTCACCTTTGTGGGCTATGGCTACACCTTC.